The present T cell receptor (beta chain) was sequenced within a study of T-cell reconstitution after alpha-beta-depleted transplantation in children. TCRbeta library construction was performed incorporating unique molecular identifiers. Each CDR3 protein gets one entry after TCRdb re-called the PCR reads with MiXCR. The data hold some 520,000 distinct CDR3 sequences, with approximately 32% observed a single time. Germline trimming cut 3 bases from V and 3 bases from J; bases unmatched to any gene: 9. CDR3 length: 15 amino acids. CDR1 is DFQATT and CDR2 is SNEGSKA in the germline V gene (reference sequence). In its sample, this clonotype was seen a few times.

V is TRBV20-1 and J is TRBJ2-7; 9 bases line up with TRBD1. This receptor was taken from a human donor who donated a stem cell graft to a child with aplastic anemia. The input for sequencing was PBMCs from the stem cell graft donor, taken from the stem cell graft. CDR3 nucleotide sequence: TGCAGTGCTAGGGCAGAGACAGGGGGAATCTACGAGCAGTACTTC. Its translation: CSARAETGGIYEQYF.